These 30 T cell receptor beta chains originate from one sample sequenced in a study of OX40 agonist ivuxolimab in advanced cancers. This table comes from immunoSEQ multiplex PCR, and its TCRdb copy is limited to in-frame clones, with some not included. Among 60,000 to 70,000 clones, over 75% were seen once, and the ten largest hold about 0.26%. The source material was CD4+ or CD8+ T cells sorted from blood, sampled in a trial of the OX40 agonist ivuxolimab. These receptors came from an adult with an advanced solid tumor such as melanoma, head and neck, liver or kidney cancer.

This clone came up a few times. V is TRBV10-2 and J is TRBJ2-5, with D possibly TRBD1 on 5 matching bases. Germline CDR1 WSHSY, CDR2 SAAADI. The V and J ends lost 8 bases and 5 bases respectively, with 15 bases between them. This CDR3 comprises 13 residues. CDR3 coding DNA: TGCGCCAGCTGCCAGGGCGAGGTGGAGACCCAGTACTTC. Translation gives CASCQGEVETQYF.

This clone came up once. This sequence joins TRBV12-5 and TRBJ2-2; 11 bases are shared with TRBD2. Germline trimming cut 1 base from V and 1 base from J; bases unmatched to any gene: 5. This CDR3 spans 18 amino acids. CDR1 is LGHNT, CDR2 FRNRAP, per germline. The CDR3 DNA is TGTGCTAGTGGTTTGGACCGGGGACTAGCGGAGAACACCGGGGAGCTGTTTTTT. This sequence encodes CASGLDRGLAENTGELFF.

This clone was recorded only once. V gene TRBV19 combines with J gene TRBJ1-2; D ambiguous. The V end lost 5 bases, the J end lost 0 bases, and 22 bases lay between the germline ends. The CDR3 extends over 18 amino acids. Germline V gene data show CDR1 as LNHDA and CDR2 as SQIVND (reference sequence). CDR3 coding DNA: TGTGCCAGTAGTGTCCTCGGGCTTCCTCGAAGGGCTAACTATGGCTACACCTTC. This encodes CASSVLGLPRRANYGYTF.

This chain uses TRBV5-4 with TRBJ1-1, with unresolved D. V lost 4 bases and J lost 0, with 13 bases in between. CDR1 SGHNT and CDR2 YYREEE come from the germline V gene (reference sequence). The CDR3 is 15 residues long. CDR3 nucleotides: TGTGCCAGCAGCCCGCTGGCGGGTGTGAACACTGAAGCTTTCTTT. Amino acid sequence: CASSPLAGVNTEAFF.

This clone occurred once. The CDR3, as DNA: TGTGCCAGCGGGAGGGGGGCTGATCAGCCCCAGCATTTT. It encodes CASGRGADQPQHF. The V gene is TRBV6-1, the J gene TRBJ1-5; tentative D call: TRBD1 (6 bases). The CDR3 sequence is 13 residues long. V was pared by 8 bases and J by 5 bases, with 13 bases between. Germline values: CDR1 MNHNS, CDR2 SASEGT.

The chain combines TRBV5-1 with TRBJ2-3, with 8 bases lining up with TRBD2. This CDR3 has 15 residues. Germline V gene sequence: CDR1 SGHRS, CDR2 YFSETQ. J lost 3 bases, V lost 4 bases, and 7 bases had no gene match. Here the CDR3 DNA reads TGCGCCAGCAGCCCCGGGAGGGATTGGACAGATACGCAGTATTTT. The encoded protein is CASSPGRDWTDTQYF.

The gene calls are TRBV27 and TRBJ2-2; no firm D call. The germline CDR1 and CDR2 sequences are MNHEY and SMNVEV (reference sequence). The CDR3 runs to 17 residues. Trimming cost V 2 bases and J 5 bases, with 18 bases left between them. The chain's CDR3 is CASSLRDGPLVTGELFF. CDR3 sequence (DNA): TGTGCCAGCAGTTTAAGAGACGGGCCTCTGGTAACCGGGGAGCTGTTTTTT.

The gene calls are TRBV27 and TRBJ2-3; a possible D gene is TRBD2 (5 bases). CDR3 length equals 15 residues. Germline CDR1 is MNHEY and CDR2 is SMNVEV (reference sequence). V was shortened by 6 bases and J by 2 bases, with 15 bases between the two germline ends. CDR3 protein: CASSSRTRSTDTQYF. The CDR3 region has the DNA TGTGCCAGCAGCTCCCGAACTAGGTCCACAGATACGCAGTATTTT.

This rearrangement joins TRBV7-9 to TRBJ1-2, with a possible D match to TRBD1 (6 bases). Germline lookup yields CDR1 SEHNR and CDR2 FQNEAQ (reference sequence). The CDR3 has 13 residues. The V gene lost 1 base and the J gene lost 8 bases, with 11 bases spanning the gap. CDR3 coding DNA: TGTGCCAGCAGCTTAGACACAGGGACGGGCTACACCTTC. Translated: CASSLDTGTGYTF.

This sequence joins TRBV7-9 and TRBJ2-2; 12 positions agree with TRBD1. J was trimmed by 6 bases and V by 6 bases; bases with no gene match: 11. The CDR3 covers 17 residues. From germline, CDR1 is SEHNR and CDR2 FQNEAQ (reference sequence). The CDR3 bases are TGTGCCAGCAGAACCTCCGGGACAGGGGGCCGGGCCGGGGAGCTGTTTTTT. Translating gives CASRTSGTGGRAGELFF.

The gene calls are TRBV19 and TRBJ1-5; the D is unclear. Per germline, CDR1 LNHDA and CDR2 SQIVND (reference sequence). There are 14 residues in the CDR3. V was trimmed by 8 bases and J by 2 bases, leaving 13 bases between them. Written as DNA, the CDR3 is TGTGCCAGTCGAGTGGCCCTTGGCAATCAGCCCCAGCATTTT. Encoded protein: CASRVALGNQPQHF. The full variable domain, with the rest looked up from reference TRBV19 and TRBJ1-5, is DGGITQSPKYLFRKEGQNVTLSCEQNLNHDAMYWYRQDPGQGLRLIYYSQIVNDFQKGDIAEGYSVSREKKESFPLTVTSAQKNPTAFYLCASRVALGNQPQHFGDGTRLSIL.

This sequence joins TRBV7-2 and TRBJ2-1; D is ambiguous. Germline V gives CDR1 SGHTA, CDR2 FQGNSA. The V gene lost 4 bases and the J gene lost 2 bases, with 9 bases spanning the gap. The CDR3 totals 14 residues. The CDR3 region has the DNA TGTGCCAGCAGCTCAATAAGGGCCTACAATGAGCAGTTCTTC. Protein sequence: CASSSIRAYNEQFF.

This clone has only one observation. The CDR3 loop is CASSLAGTGNTGELFF. The CDR3 nucleotides are TGTGCCAGCAGCTTAGCCGGGACAGGAAACACCGGGGAGCTGTTTTTT. The chain employs TRBV7-3 and TRBJ2-2, with TRBD1 matching over 8 bases. This CDR3 region has 16 residues. Germline assignment: CDR1 SGHTA and CDR2 FQGTGA. With 2 bases clipped from V and 2 bases from J, the junction kept 4 bases outside the gene matches.

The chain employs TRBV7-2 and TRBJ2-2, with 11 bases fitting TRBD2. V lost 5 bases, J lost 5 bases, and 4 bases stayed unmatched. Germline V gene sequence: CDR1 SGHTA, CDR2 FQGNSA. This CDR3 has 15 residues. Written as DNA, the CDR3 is TGTGCCAGCAGCACCTTAGCGGGAGGGACCGGGGAGCTGTTTTTT. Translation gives CASSTLAGGTGELFF.

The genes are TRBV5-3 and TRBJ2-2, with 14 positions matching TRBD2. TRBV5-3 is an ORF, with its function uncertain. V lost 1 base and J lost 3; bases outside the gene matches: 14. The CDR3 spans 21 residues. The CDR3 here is CARSLRPAGTSGRNYTGELFF. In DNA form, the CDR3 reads TGTGCCAGAAGCTTGCGGCCGGCCGGGACTAGCGGGAGAAATTACACCGGGGAGCTGTTTTTT.

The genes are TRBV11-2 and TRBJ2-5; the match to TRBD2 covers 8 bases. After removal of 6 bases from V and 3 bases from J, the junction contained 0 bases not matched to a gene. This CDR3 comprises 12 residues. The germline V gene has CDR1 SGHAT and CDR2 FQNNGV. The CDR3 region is CASRLAEETQYF. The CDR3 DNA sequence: TGTGCCAGCAGACTAGCGGAAGAGACCCAGTACTTC.

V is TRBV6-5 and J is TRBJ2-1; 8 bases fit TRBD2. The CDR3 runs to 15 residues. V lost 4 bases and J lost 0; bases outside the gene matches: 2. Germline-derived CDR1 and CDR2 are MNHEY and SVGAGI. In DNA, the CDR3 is TGTGCCAGCAGTTCTGCGGGAGGCTCCTACAATGAGCAGTTCTTC. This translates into CASSSAGGSYNEQFF.

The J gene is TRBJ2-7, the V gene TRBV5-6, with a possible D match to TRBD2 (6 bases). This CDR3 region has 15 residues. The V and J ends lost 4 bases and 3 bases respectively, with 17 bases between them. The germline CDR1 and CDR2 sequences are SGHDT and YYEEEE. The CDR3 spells CASSLRGPQLYEQYF. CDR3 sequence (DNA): TGTGCCAGCAGCCTGCGGGGTCCCCAACTCTACGAGCAGTACTTC.

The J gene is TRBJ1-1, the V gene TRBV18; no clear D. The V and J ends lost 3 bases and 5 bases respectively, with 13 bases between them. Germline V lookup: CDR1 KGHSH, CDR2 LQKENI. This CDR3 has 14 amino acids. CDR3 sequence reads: CASSPLSKETEAFF. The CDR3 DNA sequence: TGTGCCAGCTCACCCTTGTCTAAGGAGACTGAAGCTTTCTTT.

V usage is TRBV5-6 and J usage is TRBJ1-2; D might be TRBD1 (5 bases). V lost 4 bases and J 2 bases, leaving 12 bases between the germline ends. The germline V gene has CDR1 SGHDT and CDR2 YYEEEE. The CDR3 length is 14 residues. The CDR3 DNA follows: TGTGCCAGCAGCCCATGGCAGGGAAACTATGGCTACACCTTC. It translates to CASSPWQGNYGYTF. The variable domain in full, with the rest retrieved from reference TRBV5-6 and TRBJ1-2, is DAGVTQSPTHLIKTRGQQVTLRCSPKSGHDTVSWYQQALGQGPQFIFQYYEEEERQRGNFPDRFSGHQFPNYSSELNVNALLLGDSALYLCASSPWQGNYGYTFGSGTRLTVV.

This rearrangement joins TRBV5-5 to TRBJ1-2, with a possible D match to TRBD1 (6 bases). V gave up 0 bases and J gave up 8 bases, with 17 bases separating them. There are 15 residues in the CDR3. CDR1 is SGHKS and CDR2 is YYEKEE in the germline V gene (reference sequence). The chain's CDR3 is CASSLEGGAVGGYTF. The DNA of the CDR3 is TGTGCCAGCAGCTTGGAGGGGGGCGCCGTAGGAGGCTACACCTTC.

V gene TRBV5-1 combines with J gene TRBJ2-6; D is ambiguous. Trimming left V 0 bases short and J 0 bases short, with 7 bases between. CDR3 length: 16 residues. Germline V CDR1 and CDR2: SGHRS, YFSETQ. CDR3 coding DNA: TGCGCCAGCAGCTTGGAAATTTACTCTGGGGCCAACGTCCTGACTTTC. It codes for CASSLEIYSGANVLTF.

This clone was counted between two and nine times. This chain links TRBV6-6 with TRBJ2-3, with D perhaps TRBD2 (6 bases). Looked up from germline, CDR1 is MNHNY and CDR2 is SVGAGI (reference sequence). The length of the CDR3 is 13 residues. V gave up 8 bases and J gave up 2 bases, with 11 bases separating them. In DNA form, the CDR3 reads TGTGCCAGCGCCCGGGAGTACACAGATACGCAGTATTTT. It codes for CASAREYTDTQYF.

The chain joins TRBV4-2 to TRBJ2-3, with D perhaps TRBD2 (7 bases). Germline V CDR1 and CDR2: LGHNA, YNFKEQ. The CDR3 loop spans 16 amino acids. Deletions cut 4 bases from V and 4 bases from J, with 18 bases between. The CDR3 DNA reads TGTGCCAGCAGCCCAATGGGGGGGGGCGGGTCAGATACGCAGTATTTT. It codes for CASSPMGGGGSDTQYF.

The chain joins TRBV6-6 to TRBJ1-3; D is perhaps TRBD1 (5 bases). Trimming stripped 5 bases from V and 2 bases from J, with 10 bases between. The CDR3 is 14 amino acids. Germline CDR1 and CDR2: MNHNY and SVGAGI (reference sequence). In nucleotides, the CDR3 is TGTGCCAGCAGTGGGACTAAGGCTGGAAACACCATATATTTT. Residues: CASSGTKAGNTIYF.

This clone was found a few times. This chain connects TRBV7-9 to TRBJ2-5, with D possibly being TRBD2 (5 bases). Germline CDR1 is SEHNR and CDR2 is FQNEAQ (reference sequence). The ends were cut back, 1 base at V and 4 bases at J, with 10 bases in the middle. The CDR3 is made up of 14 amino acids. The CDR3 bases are TGTGCCAGCAGCTTAGGGGTCGAGGGAGAGACCCAGTACTTC. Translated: CASSLGVEGETQYF.

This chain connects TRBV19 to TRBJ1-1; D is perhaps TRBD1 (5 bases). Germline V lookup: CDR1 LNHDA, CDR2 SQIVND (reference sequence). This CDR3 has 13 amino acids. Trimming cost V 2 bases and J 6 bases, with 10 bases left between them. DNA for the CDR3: TGTGCCAGTAGTATAAAATGGGGGGCTGAAGCTTTCTTT. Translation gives CASSIKWGAEAFF.

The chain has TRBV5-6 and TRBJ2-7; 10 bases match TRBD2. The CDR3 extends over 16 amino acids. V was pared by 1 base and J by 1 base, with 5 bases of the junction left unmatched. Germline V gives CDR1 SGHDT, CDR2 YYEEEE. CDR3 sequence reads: CASSLKLAGVSYEQYF. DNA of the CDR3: TGTGCCAGCAGCTTGAAGCTAGCGGGGGTGTCCTACGAGCAGTACTTC.

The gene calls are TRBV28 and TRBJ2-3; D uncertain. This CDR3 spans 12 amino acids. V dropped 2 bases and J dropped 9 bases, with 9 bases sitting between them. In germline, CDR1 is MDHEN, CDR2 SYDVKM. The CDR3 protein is CASSLLSSTQYF. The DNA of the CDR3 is TGTGCCAGCAGTTTACTCTCGTCCACGCAGTATTTT.

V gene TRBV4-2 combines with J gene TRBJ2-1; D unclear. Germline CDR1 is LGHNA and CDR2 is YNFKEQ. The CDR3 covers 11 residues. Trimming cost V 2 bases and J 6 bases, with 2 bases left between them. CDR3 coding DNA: TGTGCCAGCAGCCAAACCAATGAGCAGTTCTTC. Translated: CASSQTNEQFF.